Listed here are 26 T cell receptor beta chains from one sample, sequenced in a study of blood T cell repertoires in COVID-19. Method: immunoSEQ multiplex PCR; TCRdb's copy keeps in-frame clones and lacks some. The repertoire consists of roughly 100,000 clones, with 85% to 90% occurring once and the leading ten covering about 5.2%. The sample consisted of peripheral blood. The receptors were sampled from a woman older than 75 with active COVID-19.

The V gene is TRBV12-3 or TRBV12-4, the J gene TRBJ1-2; tentatively, D is TRBD1 (6 bases). This CDR3 comprises 13 residues. V gave up 8 bases and J gave up 5 bases, with 15 bases separating them. In DNA, the CDR3 is TGTGCCAGCTCGACAGGTTTCCTTTATGGCTACACCTTC. Protein: CASSTGFLYGYTF.

The chain recombines TRBV15 with TRBJ2-7; 11 nucleotides align to TRBD1. The V and J ends lost 4 bases and 3 bases, in that order; junction bases with no gene match: 5. CDR3 length equals 15 residues. The germline CDR1 and CDR2 sequences are LNHNV and YYDKDF (reference sequence). The chain's CDR3 is CATSKTGTGGYEQYF. CDR3 DNA sequence: TGTGCCACCAGCAAAACCGGGACAGGGGGCTACGAGCAGTACTTC.

This clone was seen more than once but under ten times. The chain combines TRBV29-1 with TRBJ1-5; 9 bases align to TRBD1. Germline assignment: CDR1 SQVTM and CDR2 ANQGSEA. This CDR3 is 13 amino acids long. The junction had 0 bases not matched to a gene; V was cut back by 4 bases and J by 2 bases. This CDR3 reads CSVGTGGNQPQHF. CDR3 bases: TGCAGCGTTGGGACAGGGGGCAATCAGCCCCAGCATTTT.

The chain couples TRBV10-3 to TRBJ1-5, with D tentatively TRBD1 (6 bases). Trimming shortened V by 9 bases and J by 2 bases, and 17 bases separated the two germline ends. The CDR3 is made up of 15 amino acids. Per the germline V gene, CDR1 is ENHRY and CDR2 is SYGVKD. CDR3 sequence (DNA): TGTGCCATAGGGGACCGGGGGGCTGGCAATCAGCCCCAGCATTTT. Protein product: CAIGDRGAGNQPQHF.

This chain connects TRBV6-5 to TRBJ1-3, with 9 positions matching TRBD1. The CDR3 length is 16 residues. V dropped 2 bases and J dropped 3; count of bases not matched to a gene: 5. CDR1 and CDR2 (germline): MNHEY, SVGAGI. The CDR3 nucleotides read TGTGCCAGCAGTTACCTCGGGACAGGGATTGGAAACACCATATATTTT. It translates to CASSYLGTGIGNTIYF.

The genes are TRBV4-2 and TRBJ1-4; 7 bases match TRBD1. V dropped 7 bases and J dropped 8; count of bases not matched to a gene: 10. Germline-derived CDR1 and CDR2 are LGHNA and YNFKEQ. The CDR3 has 14 residues. The CDR3 DNA follows: TGTGCCAGCACCTACTCCGGGACAGCAGAAAAACTGTTTTTT. It is translated as CASTYSGTAEKLFF.

This chain joins TRBV18 and TRBJ1-2; 12 positions match TRBD1. Germline V CDR1 and CDR2: KGHSH, LQKENI. CDR3 size: 16 residues. V lost 3 bases to trimming and J lost 7 bases; unmatched junction nucleotides: 9. The CDR3 spells CASSPSGQGAAGGYTF. Written as DNA, the CDR3 is TGTGCCAGCTCACCTTCGGGACAGGGGGCAGCTGGTGGCTACACCTTC.

The chain links TRBV24-1 to TRBJ2-5, with D perhaps TRBD2 (6 bases). Germline V gene lookup returns CDR1 KGHDR and CDR2 SFDVKD. The CDR3 consists of 13 residues. V lost 4 bases to trimming and J lost 2 bases, with 7 bases between them. CDR3 in DNA: TGTGCCACCAGTGACGGAGGGCAAGAGACCCAGTACTTC. Translation gives CATSDGGQETQYF.

The chain is built from TRBV28 and TRBJ2-7, with 8 bases matching TRBD1. V shed 4 bases, J shed 3 bases, and the junction held 5 bases outside the gene matches. The length of the CDR3 is 14 residues. Per germline, CDR1 MDHEN and CDR2 SYDVKM. Here the CDR3 reads CASSSRTGYYEQYF. In DNA form, the CDR3 reads TGTGCCAGCAGTTCCCGGACAGGGTACTACGAGCAGTACTTC.

The table lists this clone with a count of one. The chain employs TRBV7-9 and TRBJ2-6; maybe TRBD2 (6 bases). The CDR3 has 15 residues. Trimming took 5 bases from V and 2 from J, leaving 10 bases between them. Germline CDR1 SEHNR, CDR2 FQNEAQ (reference sequence). CDR3 nucleotide sequence: TGTGCCAGCAGCGTCCGGGGGACTGGGGCCAACGTCCTGACTTTC. Amino acids: CASSVRGTGANVLTF.

This chain connects TRBV14 to TRBJ2-1; D ambiguous. Germline CDR1 and CDR2: SGHDN and FVKESK. This CDR3 region has 14 residues. V was pared by 0 bases and J by 2 bases, with 5 bases between. For the CDR3, the DNA is TGTGCCAGCAGCCAAGAACCGGCCTACAATGAGCAGTTCTTC. It is translated as CASSQEPAYNEQFF.

This sequence joins TRBV7-9 and TRBJ1-1, with D perhaps TRBD1 (5 bases). The germline V gene encodes CDR1 SEHNR and CDR2 FQNEAQ (reference sequence). This CDR3 region has 12 residues. Trimming shortened V by 2 bases and J by 5 bases, and 6 bases separated the two germline ends. The CDR3 DNA sequence: TGTGCCAGCAGCTTACCAGGGACTGAAGCTTTCTTT. As protein: CASSLPGTEAFF.

The chain couples TRBV6-5 to TRBJ1-4, with unresolved D. V shed 2 bases and J shed 5 bases, with 12 bases lying between them. CDR3 length: 15 amino acids. CDR1 is MNHEY and CDR2 is SVGAGI in the germline V gene. CDR3 region: CASSYLRLQNEKLFF. CDR3 in DNA: TGTGCCAGCAGTTACCTGCGACTGCAGAATGAAAAACTGTTTTTT.

V usage is TRBV4-3 and J usage is TRBJ2-7; TRBD1 might be the D (6 bases). The germline V gene encodes CDR1 LGHNA and CDR2 YSLEER. Trimming stripped 3 bases from V and 5 bases from J, with 17 bases between. The CDR3 runs to 15 residues. The CDR3: CASSHRPHRDHEQYF. The CDR3 DNA follows: TGCGCCAGCAGCCATAGACCTCACAGGGACCACGAGCAGTACTTC.

This CDR3 reads CASSLRDRVGYTF. The CDR3 DNA reads TGTGCCAGCAGCCTCCGGGACAGGGTTGGCTACACCTTC. The chain combines TRBV7-2 with TRBJ1-2, with 9 nucleotides matching TRBD1. CDR1 SGHTA and CDR2 FQGNSA come from the germline V gene. The CDR3 runs 13 residues. J lost 7 bases, V lost 5 bases, and 5 bases had no gene match.

The chain joins TRBV7-9 to TRBJ1-2; tentatively, D is TRBD1 (5 bases). Trimming shortened V by 5 bases and J by 5 bases, and 15 bases separated the two germline ends. The germline V gene has CDR1 SEHNR and CDR2 FQNEAQ (reference sequence). The CDR3 totals 14 residues. The CDR3 is CASSLGVGGYGYTF. CDR3 bases: TGTGCCAGCAGCCTAGGAGTGGGGGGGTATGGCTACACCTTC.

In this sample, this clone turned up once. The J gene is TRBJ2-3, the V gene TRBV9; TRBD2 is a possible D gene (6 bases). V dropped 4 bases and J dropped 4 bases, with 13 bases sitting between them. The germline V gene encodes CDR1 SGDLS and CDR2 YYNGEE. The CDR3 length is 14 residues. The CDR3 here is CASSPKGRPDTQYF. The CDR3 DNA is TGTGCCAGCAGCCCCAAAGGGAGGCCAGATACGCAGTATTTT.

V and J are TRBV12-3 or TRBV12-4 and TRBJ2-3; D is unresolved. There are 13 residues in the CDR3. The ends were cut back, 4 bases at V and 8 bases at J, with 13 bases in the middle. The CDR3 DNA is TGTGCCAGCAGTTATGAGGTTTCCAGTACGCAGTATTTT. As protein: CASSYEVSSTQYF.

This clone occurred once. V gene TRBV24-1 combines with J gene TRBJ2-7; TRBD1 matches 10 bases. The CDR3 is made up of 15 amino acids. Germline V gene sequence: CDR1 KGHDR, CDR2 SFDVKD. V was clipped by 7 bases and J by 2 bases; unmatched bases: 7. The CDR3 nucleotides read TGTGCCACCAGCTCCGGGACAGGGGAACCCTACGAGCAGTACTTC. Its translation: CATSSGTGEPYEQYF.

The rearrangement joins TRBV9 to TRBJ2-7; tentative D call: TRBD1 (6 bases). This CDR3 is 14 amino acids long. From germline, CDR1 is SGDLS and CDR2 YYNGEE. The germline V and J ends were trimmed by 0 bases and 4 bases, with 11 bases remaining between them. Here the CDR3 reads CASSVVTGEYEQYF. In DNA, the CDR3 is TGTGCCAGCAGCGTAGTGACAGGCGAATACGAGCAGTACTTC.

This rearrangement joins TRBV6-6 to TRBJ2-7; TRBD2 matches at 7 bases. The germline V gene has CDR1 MNHNY and CDR2 SVGAGI (reference sequence). Losses at the gene ends were 5 bases for V and 2 bases for J; bases not matched to a gene: 9. CDR3 length: 15 amino acids. In DNA, the CDR3 is TGTGCCAGCAGTCCCGCTAGCGGATACGCCTACGAGCAGTACTTC. This sequence encodes CASSPASGYAYEQYF.

The V call is TRBV27, the J call TRBJ2-2, with TRBD2 matching over 12 bases. The ends lost 7 bases at V and 6 bases at J; junction bases unmatched: 12. Germline CDR1 and CDR2: MNHEY and SMNVEV (reference sequence). This CDR3 comprises 17 residues. For the CDR3, the DNA is TGTGCCAGCACCTTTATATGGACTAGCGGGATTCCCGGGGAGCTGTTTTTT. It encodes CASTFIWTSGIPGELFF.

The chain links TRBV7-6 to TRBJ2-7, with 10 bases fitting TRBD2. CDR3 length equals 14 residues. J lost 7 bases, V lost 1 base, and 4 bases had no gene match. In germline, CDR1 is SGHVS, CDR2 FNYEAQ. In DNA form, the CDR3 reads TGTGCCAGCAGCTTAGGAGAGACTAGCGGGGAGCAGTACTTC. Translation: CASSLGETSGEQYF.

This chain uses TRBV19 with TRBJ2-5; 8 bases align to TRBD2. The CDR3 totals 15 residues. Looked up from germline, CDR1 is LNHDA and CDR2 is SQIVND (reference sequence). V lost 3 bases to trimming and J lost 4 bases; unmatched junction nucleotides: 7. The CDR3 nucleotides read TGTGCCAGTAGTATCGGGCCGGGAGGGGCAGAGACCCAGTACTTC. Amino acids: CASSIGPGGAETQYF.

This clone was detected only a few times. The genes are TRBV7-2 and TRBJ2-7, with unresolved D. V gave up 5 bases and J gave up 3 bases, with 11 bases separating them. The germline CDR1 and CDR2 sequences are SGHTA and FQGNSA. The CDR3 totals 13 residues. The CDR3 loop reads CASSTNLLYEQYF. The CDR3 nucleotides are TGTGCCAGCAGCACTAACCTTCTCTACGAGCAGTACTTC.

V and J are TRBV19 and TRBJ1-2, with 7 bases that match TRBD1. The V gene end was trimmed by 2 bases and the J gene end by 0 bases; junction bases not matched to a gene: 6. The length of the CDR3 is 16 residues. Germline assignment: CDR1 LNHDA and CDR2 SQIVND (reference sequence). CDR3: CASSIRGPTSNYGYTF. As DNA, the CDR3 is TGTGCCAGTAGTATAAGGGGGCCTACTTCTAACTATGGCTACACCTTC.